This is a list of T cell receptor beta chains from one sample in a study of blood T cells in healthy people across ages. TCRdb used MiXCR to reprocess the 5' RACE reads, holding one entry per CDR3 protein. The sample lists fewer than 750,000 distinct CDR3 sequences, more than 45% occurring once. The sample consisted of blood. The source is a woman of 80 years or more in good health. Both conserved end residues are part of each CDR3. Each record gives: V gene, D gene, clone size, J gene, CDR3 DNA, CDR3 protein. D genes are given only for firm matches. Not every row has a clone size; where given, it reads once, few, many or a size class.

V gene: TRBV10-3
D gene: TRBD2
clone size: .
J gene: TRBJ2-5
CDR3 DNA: TGTGCCATCAGTGAGTCCCCGGGAGGCAGCTCCTACAATGAGCAGTACTTC
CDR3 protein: CAISESPGGSSYNEQYF

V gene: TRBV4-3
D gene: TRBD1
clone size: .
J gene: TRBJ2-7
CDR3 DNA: TGCGCCAGCAGCCAGAAGGACAGGGGGTTTGGCGAGCAGTACTTC
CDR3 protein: CASSQKDRGFGEQYF

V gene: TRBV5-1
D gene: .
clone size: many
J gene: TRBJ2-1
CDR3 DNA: TGCGCCAGCAGCCTAGACAAGGATGAGCAGTTCTTC
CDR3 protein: CASSLDKDEQFF

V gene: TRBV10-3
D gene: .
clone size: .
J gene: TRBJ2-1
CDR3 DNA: TGTGCCATCAGTGAGCGGGGATTGGGCCCGATGTTCTTC
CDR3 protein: CAISERGLGPMFF

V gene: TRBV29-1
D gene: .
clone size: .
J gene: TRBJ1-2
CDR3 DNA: TGCAGCGTTGAGCCGGTCACGGACGGCTACACCTTC
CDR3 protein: CSVEPVTDGYTF

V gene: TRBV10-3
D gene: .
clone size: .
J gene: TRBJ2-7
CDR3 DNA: TGTGCCATCAGTGAGGCGACGGGAATCCACGAGCAGTACTTC
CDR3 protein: CAISEATGIHEQYF

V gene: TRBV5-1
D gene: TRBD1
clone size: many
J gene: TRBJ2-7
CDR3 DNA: TGCGCCAGCAGCTTAGGGACAGGCCCCTACGAGCAGTACTTC
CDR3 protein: CASSLGTGPYEQYF

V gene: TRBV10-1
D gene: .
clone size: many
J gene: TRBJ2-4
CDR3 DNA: TGCGCCAGCAGTCCAGACACACGGCCGGGAAACATTCAGTACTTC
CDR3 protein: CASSPDTRPGNIQYF

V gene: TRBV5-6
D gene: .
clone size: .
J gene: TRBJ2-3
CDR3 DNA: TGTGCCAGCAGCTTTAGCCCGGTTGGGTCCTCGCAGTATTTT
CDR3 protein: CASSFSPVGSSQYF

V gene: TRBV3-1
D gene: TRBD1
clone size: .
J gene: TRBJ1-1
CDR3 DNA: TGTGCCAGCAGCCAAGAAGGGGGGACAGGGTCGGGGGAAGCTTTCTTT
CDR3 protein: CASSQEGGTGSGEAFF

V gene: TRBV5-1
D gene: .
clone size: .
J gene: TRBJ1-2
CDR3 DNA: TGCGCCAGCAGCTTGCCAGGGGCAAGTGACGGCTACACCTTC
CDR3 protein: CASSLPGASDGYTF

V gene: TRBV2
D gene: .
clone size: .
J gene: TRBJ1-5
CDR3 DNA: TGTGCCAGCAGTGTTCTACAGGGTGATCAGCCCCAGCATTTT
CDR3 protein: CASSVLQGDQPQHF

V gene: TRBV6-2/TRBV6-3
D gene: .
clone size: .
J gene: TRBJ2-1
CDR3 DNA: TGTGCCAGCAGTTACCCCACCCAGGACACCTACAATGAGCAGTTCTTC
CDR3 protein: CASSYPTQDTYNEQFF